The clone carrying this TCR beta chain turned up a few times. The length of the CDR3 is 16 residues. Germline CDR1 reads KGHSH; CDR2 reads LQKENI. The V end lost 1 base, the J end lost 5 bases, and 17 bases lay between the germline ends. These data belong to a study of T-cell reconstitution after alpha-beta-depleted transplantation in children. A TCRbeta library incorporating unique molecular identifiers was prepared. TCRdb reanalysed the PCR reads using MiXCR and keeps one entry per CDR3 protein. The sample carries some 260,000 distinct CDR3 sequences, more than 20% recorded once. The chain is built from TRBV18 and TRBJ2-5; TRBD1 is a possible D gene (5 bases). The clonotype originates from a female patient between 2 and 15 years old who had a stem cell transplant for congenital amegakaryocytic thrombocytopenia, so the T cells may come from the graft donor. The specimen was PBMCs, mostly from graft donor cells, collected 360 days after TCRalphabeta/CD19-depleted stem cell transplant. The CDR3 here is CASSPLTGQGKETQYF. DNA for the CDR3: TGTGCCAGCTCACCACTGACCGGACAAGGGAAGGAGACCCAGTACTTC.